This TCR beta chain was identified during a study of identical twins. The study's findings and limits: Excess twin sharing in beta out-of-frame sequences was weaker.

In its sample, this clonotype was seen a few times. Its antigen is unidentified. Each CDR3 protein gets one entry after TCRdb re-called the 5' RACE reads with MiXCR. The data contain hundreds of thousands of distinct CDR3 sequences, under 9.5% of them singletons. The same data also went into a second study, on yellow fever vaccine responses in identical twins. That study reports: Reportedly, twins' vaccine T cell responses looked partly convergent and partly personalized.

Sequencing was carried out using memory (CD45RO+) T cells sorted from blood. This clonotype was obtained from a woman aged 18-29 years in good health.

For the CDR3, the DNA is TGTGCCATCAGTGAGTCAGACAGCGGGGGACCATTTGGCACAGATACGCAGTATTTT. Amino acids: CAISESDSGGPFGTDTQYF. This chain connects TRBV10-3 to TRBJ2-3, with TRBD2 matching 8 bases. CDR3 length: 19 amino acids. V was clipped by 0 bases and J by 1 base; unmatched bases: 12. Germline V gene data show CDR1 as ENHRY and CDR2 as SYGVKD.